The 14 T cell receptor beta chains below come from one sample, sequenced in a study of cytomegalovirus exposure and HLA in healthy donors. 60 Vbeta and 13 Jbeta primers were used in PCR. TCRdb's copy holds only in-frame clones and misses some; the assay was immunoSEQ multiplex PCR. This sample carries roughly 160,000 clones, more than 75% of them seen once, and the ten largest clones take roughly 9%. Sequencing used PBMCs. These receptors were obtained from a man younger than 35 in good health and CMV-seropositive.

The chain carries TRBV7-2 and TRBJ2-1; D might be TRBD2 (6 bases). V gave up 3 bases and J gave up 1 base, with 13 bases separating them. This CDR3 is built from 16 residues. Germline CDR1 reads SGHTA; CDR2 reads FQGNSA. For the CDR3, the DNA is TGTGCCAGCAGCTTCCTTCGGGAGCGGTCCTACAATGAGCAGTTCTTC. Translating gives CASSFLRERSYNEQFF.

The chain has TRBV29-1 and TRBJ2-5; D is unclear. The CDR3 spans 11 residues. Per germline, CDR1 SQVTM and CDR2 ANQGSEA. Trimming left V 3 bases short and J 4 bases short, with 6 bases between. This CDR3 is CSVDTGETQYF. The CDR3 nucleotides read TGCAGCGTTGATACCGGAGAGACCCAGTACTTC. The entire variable domain, with the rest obtained from reference TRBV29-1 and TRBJ2-5, is as follows: SAVISQKPSRDICQRGTSLTIQCQVDSQVTMMFWYRQQPGQSLTLIATANQGSEATYESGFVIDKFPISRPNLTFSTLTVSNMSPEDSSIYLCSVDTGETQYFGPGTRLLVL.

The genes are TRBV5-5 and TRBJ1-5, with D unclear. This CDR3 contains 16 residues. Trimming stripped 3 bases from V and 9 bases from J, with 22 bases between. Germline-derived CDR1 and CDR2 are SGHKS and YYEKEE (reference sequence). CDR3 amino acids: CASSYGEPHQMWPQHF. The CDR3 DNA reads TGTGCCAGCAGCTACGGGGAGCCGCATCAGATGTGGCCCCAGCATTTT.

In regard to this clone: A junction boundary mismatches the germline segment, possibly from a read error. The gene calls are TRBV5-1 and TRBJ2-7, with 11 bases aligning to TRBD2. There are 15 residues in the CDR3. Germline-derived CDR1 and CDR2 are SGHRS and YFSETQ. In DNA form, the CDR3 reads TGCACCAGCAGCGGAGGGACTAGCGGAGCCTACGAGCAGTACTTC. Encoded protein: CTSSGGTSGAYEQYF.

V and J are TRBV19 and TRBJ2-2, with D possibly matching TRBD1 (5 bases). The CDR3 runs 14 residues. Germline CDR1 LNHDA, CDR2 SQIVND (reference sequence). V dropped 1 base and J dropped 3 bases, with 6 bases sitting between them. The CDR3 DNA follows: TGTGCCAGTAGTATAGCCAGGGACACCGGGGAGCTGTTTTTT. Amino acid sequence: CASSIARDTGELFF.

The chain combines TRBV19 with TRBJ1-2, with D tentatively TRBD1 (5 bases). CDR1 and CDR2 from the germline V gene are LNHDA and SQIVND (reference sequence). Between the trimmed V and J ends, which lost 5 bases and 3 bases, there was a span of 19 bases. The CDR3 spans 16 residues. CDR3: CASSLPRTGYDYGYTF. CDR3 DNA sequence: TGTGCCAGTAGTCTACCCAGAACAGGTTACGACTATGGCTACACCTTC.

This chain uses TRBV6-1 with TRBJ1-2, with D possibly TRBD1 on 6 matching bases. The CDR3 has 14 residues. From germline, CDR1 is MNHNS and CDR2 SASEGT. The V end was cut by 1 base, the J end by 6 bases, with 12 bases between. The DNA of the CDR3 is TGTGCCAGCAGTGAAGTGGGGGCCGGGGATGGCTACACCTTC. This encodes CASSEVGAGDGYTF.

This chain joins TRBV19 and TRBJ2-3; TRBD1 is a possible D gene (7 bases). V gave up 6 bases and J gave up 2 bases, with 15 bases separating them. The CDR3 is made up of 15 amino acids. CDR1 LNHDA and CDR2 SQIVND come from the germline V gene (reference sequence). The CDR3 is CASSPDRRVTDTQYF. The CDR3 DNA reads as TGTGCCAGTAGCCCGGACAGGAGGGTCACAGATACGCAGTATTTT. Combining the CDR3 with reference TRBV19 and TRBJ2-3 gives the whole variable domain DGGITQSPKYLFRKEGQNVTLSCEQNLNHDAMYWYRQDPGQGLRLIYYSQIVNDFQKGDIAEGYSVSREKKESFPLTVTSAQKNPTAFYLCASSPDRRVTDTQYFGPGTRLTVL.

The rearrangement links TRBV19 to TRBJ2-7, with 7 positions matching TRBD2. CDR3 length: 16 residues. Germline CDR1 LNHDA, CDR2 SQIVND (reference sequence). The J segment lost 2 bases and the V segment lost 4 bases, leaving 11 bases of the junction unmatched. CDR3 loop: CASSTLAGVGTYEQYF. The CDR3 DNA follows: TGTGCCAGTAGTACCCTTGCGGGGGTGGGAACCTACGAGCAGTACTTC.

The chain employs TRBV27 and TRBJ2-7; weak D call: TRBD2 (6 bases). The CDR3 has 15 amino acids. V lost 6 bases and J 0 bases, leaving 15 bases between the germline ends. Germline CDR1 MNHEY, CDR2 SMNVEV (reference sequence). The CDR3 bases are TGTGCCAGCAGCCTTTGGGGGGAGGCCTCCTACGAGCAGTACTTC. As protein: CASSLWGEASYEQYF.

The chain links TRBV15 to TRBJ2-3; D perhaps matches TRBD2 (6 bases). Trimming removed 5 bases from V and 2 bases from J, with 26 bases in between. The germline V gene has CDR1 LNHNV and CDR2 YYDKDF (reference sequence). The CDR3 sequence is 19 residues long. The DNA for the CDR3 is TGTGCCACCAGCGGAGGGGCCCGACAGTTGGGGCTTGACACAGATACGCAGTATTTT. Its protein is CATSGGARQLGLDTDTQYF.

The chain links TRBV6-5 to TRBJ2-2; perhaps TRBD2 as D (7 bases). With 11 bases removed from V and 7 bases from J, the gap between germline ends came to 17 bases. The CDR3 loop spans 13 amino acids. Germline V gene sequence: CDR1 MNHEY, CDR2 SVGAGI. The CDR3 loop is CAAYGGRNGELFF. CDR3 nucleotide sequence: TGTGCCGCCTACGGGGGGCGTAACGGGGAGCTGTTTTTT.

This chain links TRBV5-1 with TRBJ2-7; 9 bases are shared with TRBD2. This CDR3 has 14 amino acids. Germline V gene data show CDR1 as SGHRS and CDR2 as YFSETQ. Trimming took 0 bases from V and 5 from J; bases not matched to a gene: 3. For the CDR3, the DNA is TGCGCCAGCAGCTTGGTAGCGGGAGTTGACGAGCAGTACTTC. Translated, it gives CASSLVAGVDEQYF.

This CDR3 is CASSLGIHRSAEAFF. As DNA, the CDR3 is TGTGCCAGCAGCTTAGGGATTCACAGGAGCGCTGAAGCTTTCTTT. The rearrangement links TRBV7-9 to TRBJ1-1; a possible D gene is TRBD1 (5 bases). V was clipped by 1 base and J by 6 bases, with 15 bases between them. Germline CDR1 reads SEHNR; CDR2 reads FQNEAQ (reference sequence). The CDR3 has 15 residues.